These 3 T cell receptor beta chains came from one sample sequenced in a study of cytomegalovirus exposure and HLA in healthy donors. With 60 Vbeta and 13 Jbeta primers, the PCR was carried out. Here immunoSEQ multiplex PCR was the method, and the copy in TCRdb shows in-frame clones only, minus some. Here the sample spans around 170,000 clones, around 76% being singletons. The sequenced sample consisted of PBMCs. These receptors were collected from a man aged 35-49 years in good health and CMV-seronegative.

J is TRBJ2-1 and V is TRBV2, with 7 bases fitting TRBD2. The ends lost 7 bases at V and 10 bases at J; junction bases unmatched: 10. There are 13 residues in the CDR3. The V gene's germline CDR1 is SNHLY and CDR2 FYNNEI. CDR3 in amino acids: CASNKLAAREQFF. The CDR3, as DNA: TGTGCCAGCAATAAGCTAGCGGCCAGGGAGCAGTTCTTC.

This sequence joins TRBV4-1 and TRBJ1-3; D is undetermined. Per the germline V gene, CDR1 is MGHRA and CDR2 is YSYEKL. There are 16 residues in the CDR3. V lost 0 bases to trimming and J lost 0 bases, with 9 bases between them. This chain's CDR3 is CASSQERRTSGNTIYF. The CDR3, as DNA: TGCGCCAGCAGCCAAGAGAGGAGGACCTCTGGAAACACCATATATTTT.

The V and J genes are TRBV29-1 and TRBJ2-7, with 9 positions matching TRBD1. The V and J ends lost 0 bases and 6 bases, in that order; junction bases with no gene match: 9. This CDR3 spans 15 amino acids. The V gene's germline CDR1 is SQVTM and CDR2 ANQGSEA. The CDR3 DNA reads as TGCAGCGTTGAAGAGACCGGGACAGGGTCTGCCGAGCAGTACTTC. Protein: CSVEETGTGSAEQYF.